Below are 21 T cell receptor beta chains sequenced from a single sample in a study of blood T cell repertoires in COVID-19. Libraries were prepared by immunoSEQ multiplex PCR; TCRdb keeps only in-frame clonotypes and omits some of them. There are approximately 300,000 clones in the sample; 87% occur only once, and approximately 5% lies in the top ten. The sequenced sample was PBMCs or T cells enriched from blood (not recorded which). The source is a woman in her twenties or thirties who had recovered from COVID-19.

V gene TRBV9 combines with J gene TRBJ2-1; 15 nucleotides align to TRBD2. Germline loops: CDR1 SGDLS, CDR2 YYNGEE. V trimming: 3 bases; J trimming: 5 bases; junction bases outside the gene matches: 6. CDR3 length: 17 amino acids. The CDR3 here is CASSGTGTSGGNNEQFF. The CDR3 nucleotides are TGTGCCAGCAGCGGGACCGGGACTAGCGGGGGGAACAATGAGCAGTTCTTC.

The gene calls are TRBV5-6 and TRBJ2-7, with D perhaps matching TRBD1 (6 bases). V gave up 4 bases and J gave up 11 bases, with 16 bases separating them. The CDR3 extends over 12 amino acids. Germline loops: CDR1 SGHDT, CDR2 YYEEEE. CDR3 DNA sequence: TGTGCCAGCAGCAGACTCAAGGGGGTTGAGTACTTC. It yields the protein CASSRLKGVEYF.

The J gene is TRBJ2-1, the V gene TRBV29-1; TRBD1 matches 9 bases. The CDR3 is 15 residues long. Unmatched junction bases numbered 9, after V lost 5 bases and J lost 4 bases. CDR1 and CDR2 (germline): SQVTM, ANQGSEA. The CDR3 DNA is TGCAGCGTTCGAGGGACAGGGACGTTGTACAATGAGCAGTTCTTC. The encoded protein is CSVRGTGTLYNEQFF.

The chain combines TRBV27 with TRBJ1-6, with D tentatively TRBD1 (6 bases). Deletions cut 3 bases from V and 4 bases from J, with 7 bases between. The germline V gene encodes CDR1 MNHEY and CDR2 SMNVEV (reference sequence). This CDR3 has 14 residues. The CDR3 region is CASSFGQYNSPLHF. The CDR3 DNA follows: TGTGCCAGCAGTTTTGGACAGTATAATTCACCCCTCCACTTT.

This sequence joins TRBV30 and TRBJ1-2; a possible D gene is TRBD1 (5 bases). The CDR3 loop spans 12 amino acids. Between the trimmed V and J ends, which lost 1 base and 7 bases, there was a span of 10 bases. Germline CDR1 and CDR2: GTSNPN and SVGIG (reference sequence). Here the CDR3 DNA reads TGTGCCTGGAGTGGCGGGGGGACTGGCTACACCTTC. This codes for CAWSGGGTGYTF. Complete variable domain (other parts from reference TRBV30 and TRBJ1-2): SQTIHQWPATLVQPVGSPLSLECTVEGTSNPNLYWYRQAAGRGLQLLFYSVGIGQISSEVPQNLSASRPQDRQFILSSKKLLLSDSGFYLCAWSGGGTGYTFGSGTRLTVV.

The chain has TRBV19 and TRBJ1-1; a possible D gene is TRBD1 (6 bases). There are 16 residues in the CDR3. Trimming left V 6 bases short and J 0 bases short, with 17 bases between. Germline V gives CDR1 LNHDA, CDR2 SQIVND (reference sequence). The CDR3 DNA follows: TGTGCCAGTAGCCCTCGGACAGTTCCCATGAACACTGAAGCTTTCTTT. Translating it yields CASSPRTVPMNTEAFF.

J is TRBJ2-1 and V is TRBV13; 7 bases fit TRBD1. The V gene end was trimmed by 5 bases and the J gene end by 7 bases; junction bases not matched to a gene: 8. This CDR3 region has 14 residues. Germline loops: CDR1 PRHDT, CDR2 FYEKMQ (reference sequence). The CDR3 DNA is TGTGCCAGCAGCCCCCCCGACAGGGAGAATGAGCAGTTCTTC. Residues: CASSPPDRENEQFF.

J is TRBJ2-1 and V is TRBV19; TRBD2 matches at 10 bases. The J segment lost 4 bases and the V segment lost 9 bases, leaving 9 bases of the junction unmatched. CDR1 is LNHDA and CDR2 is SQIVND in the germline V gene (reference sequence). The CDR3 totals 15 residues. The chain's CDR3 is CASGAGTSAYNEQFF. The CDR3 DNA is TGTGCCAGCGGGGCCGGGACTAGCGCGTACAATGAGCAGTTCTTC.

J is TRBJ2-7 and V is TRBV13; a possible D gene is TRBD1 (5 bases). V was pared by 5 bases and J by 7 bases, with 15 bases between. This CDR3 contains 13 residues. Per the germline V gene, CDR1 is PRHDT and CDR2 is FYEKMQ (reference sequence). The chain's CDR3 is CASSVGPTGEQYF. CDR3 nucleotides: TGTGCCAGCAGCGTGGGTCCAACAGGAGAGCAGTACTTC.

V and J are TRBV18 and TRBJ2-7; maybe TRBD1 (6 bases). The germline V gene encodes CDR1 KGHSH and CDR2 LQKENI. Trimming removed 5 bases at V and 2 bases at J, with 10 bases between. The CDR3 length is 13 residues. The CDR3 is CASSIGQPYEQYF. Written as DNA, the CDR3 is TGTGCCAGCTCAATAGGACAGCCCTACGAGCAGTACTTC.

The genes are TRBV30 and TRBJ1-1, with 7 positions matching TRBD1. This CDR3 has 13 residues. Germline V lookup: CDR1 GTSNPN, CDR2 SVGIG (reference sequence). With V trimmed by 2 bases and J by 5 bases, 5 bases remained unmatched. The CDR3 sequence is CAWSRDSRTEAFF. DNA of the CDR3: TGTGCCTGGAGTAGGGACAGCCGGACTGAAGCTTTCTTT.

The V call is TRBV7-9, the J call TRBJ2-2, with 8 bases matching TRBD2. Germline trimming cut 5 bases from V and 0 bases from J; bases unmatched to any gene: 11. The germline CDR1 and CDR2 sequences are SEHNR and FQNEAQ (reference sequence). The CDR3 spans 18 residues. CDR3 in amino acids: CASSPRASGGPNTGELFF. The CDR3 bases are TGTGCCAGCAGCCCCCGGGCCAGCGGGGGACCGAACACCGGGGAGCTGTTTTTT.

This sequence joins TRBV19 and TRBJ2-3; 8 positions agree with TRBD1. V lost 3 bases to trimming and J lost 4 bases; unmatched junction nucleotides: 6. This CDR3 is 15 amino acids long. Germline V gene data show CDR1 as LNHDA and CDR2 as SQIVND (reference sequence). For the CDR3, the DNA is TGTGCCAGTAGTATCACAGGGGGTAACTCAGATACGCAGTATTTT. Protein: CASSITGGNSDTQYF.

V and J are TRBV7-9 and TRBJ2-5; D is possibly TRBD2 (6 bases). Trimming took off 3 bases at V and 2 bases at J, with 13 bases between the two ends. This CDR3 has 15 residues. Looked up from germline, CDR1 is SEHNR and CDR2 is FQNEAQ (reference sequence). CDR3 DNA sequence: TGTGCCAGCAGCTTGTGGTTCGGGGGACAAGAGACCCAGTACTTC. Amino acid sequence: CASSLWFGGQETQYF.

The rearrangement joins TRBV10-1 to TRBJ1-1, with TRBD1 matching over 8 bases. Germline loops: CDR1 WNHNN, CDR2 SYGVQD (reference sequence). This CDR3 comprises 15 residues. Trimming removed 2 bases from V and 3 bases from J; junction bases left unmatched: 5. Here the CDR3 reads CASSERPGGYTEAFF. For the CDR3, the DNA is TGCGCCAGCAGTGAGCGGCCAGGGGGCTACACTGAAGCTTTCTTT.

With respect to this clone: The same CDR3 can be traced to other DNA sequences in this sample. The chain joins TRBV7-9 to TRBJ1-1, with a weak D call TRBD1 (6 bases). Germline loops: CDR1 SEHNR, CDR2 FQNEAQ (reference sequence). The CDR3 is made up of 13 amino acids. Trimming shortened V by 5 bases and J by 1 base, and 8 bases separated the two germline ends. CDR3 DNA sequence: TGTGCCAGCAGCCCGACAGGGAACACTGAAGCTTTCTTT. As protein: CASSPTGNTEAFF.

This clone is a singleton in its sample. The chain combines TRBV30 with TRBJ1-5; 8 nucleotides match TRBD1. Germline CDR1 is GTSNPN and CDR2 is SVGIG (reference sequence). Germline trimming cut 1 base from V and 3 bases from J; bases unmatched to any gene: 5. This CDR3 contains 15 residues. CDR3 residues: CAWSDRGWYNQPQHF. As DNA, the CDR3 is TGTGCCTGGAGTGACAGGGGGTGGTACAATCAGCCCCAGCATTTT.

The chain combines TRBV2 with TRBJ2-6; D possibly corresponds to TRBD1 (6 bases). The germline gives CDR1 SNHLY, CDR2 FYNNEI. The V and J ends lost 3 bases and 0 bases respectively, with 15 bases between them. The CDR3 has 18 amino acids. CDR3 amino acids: CASSDPLNRVSGANVLTF. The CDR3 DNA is TGTGCCAGCAGTGACCCACTCAACAGGGTCTCTGGGGCCAACGTCCTGACTTTC.

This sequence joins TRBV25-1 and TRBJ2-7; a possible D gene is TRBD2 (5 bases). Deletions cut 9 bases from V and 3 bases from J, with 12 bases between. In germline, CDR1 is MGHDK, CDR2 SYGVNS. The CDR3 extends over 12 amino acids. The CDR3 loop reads CASTYGGYEQYF. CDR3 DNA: TGTGCCAGTACCTACGGAGGCTACGAGCAGTACTTC.

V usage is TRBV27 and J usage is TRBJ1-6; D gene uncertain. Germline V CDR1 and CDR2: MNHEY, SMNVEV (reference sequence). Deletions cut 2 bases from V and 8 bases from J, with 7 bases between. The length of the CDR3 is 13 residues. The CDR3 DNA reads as TGTGCCAGCAGTTTACGAGAGGATTCACCCCTCCACTTT. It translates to CASSLREDSPLHF.

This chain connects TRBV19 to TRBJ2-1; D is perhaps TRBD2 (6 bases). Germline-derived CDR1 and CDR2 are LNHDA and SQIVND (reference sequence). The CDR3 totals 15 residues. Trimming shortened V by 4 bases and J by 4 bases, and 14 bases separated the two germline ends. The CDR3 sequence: CASSTLSGLYNEQFF. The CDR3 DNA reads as TGTGCCAGTAGTACCCTTAGCGGCCTATACAATGAGCAGTTCTTC.